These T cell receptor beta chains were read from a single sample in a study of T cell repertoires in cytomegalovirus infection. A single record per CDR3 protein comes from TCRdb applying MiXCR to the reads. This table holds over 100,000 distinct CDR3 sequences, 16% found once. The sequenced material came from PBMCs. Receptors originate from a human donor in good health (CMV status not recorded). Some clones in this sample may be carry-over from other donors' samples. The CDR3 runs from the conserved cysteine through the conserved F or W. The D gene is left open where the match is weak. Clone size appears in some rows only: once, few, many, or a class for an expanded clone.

TGTGCCAGCAGTTATCCCGGTACTAGCGGGTGGGCGGGTGAGCAGTTCTTC CASSYPGTSGWAGEQFF - TRBV6-1 TRBD2 TRBJ2-1
TGTGCCAGCAGCTTAGAGGGAATGGTGGGTACTGAAGCTTTCTTT CASSLEGMVGTEAFF many TRBV7-2 - TRBJ1-1
TGTGCCAGCAGCTCCCCTCTGGTAGCGGGGGTTATGGGGGAGACCCAGTACTTC CASSSPLVAGVMGETQYF many TRBV11-2 TRBD2 TRBJ2-5
TGTGCCACCAGCAGAGATTTCTTGCGGGCCGGGGAGATCCAGTACTTC CATSRDFLRAGEIQYF - TRBV15 - TRBJ2-5
TGTGCCAGCAGTTACTCCGGGCCCAGGAACGAGCAGAACTTC CASSYSGPRNEQNF - TRBV6-2/TRBV6-3 - TRBJ2-7
TGTGCCAGCAGCTCGGGAGGAGAGACCCAGTACTTC CASSSGGETQYF many TRBV7-2 TRBD2 TRBJ2-5
TGTGCCAGCAGCCCCGCCCCACTAGCGGGGGGACGGCAGTTCTTC CASSPAPLAGGRQFF many TRBV7-2 TRBD2 TRBJ2-1
TGTGCCAGCAGCTTCGGGGAGGCGCAAGCTTTCTTT CASSFGEAQAFF few TRBV7-9 - TRBJ1-1
TGTGCCAGCTCAACCCTCCGGGACGGCTACGAGCAGTACTTC CASSTLRDGYEQYF - TRBV18 - TRBJ2-7
TGTGCCAGCAGCTCAGGGGGCAGGGGAGGCGAAAAACTGTTTTTT CASSSGGRGGEKLFF few TRBV7-2 TRBD1 TRBJ1-4
TGTGCCAGCAGTTGGGGGTCTGGAAACACCATATATTTT CASSWGSGNTIYF many TRBV12-3/TRBV12-4 - TRBJ1-3
TGTGCCAGCAGCCCCGGAGGAAGGGACTCGAACATTCAGTACTTC CASSPGGRDSNIQYF many TRBV7-6 - TRBJ2-4
TGTGCCAGCAGTTACTACCTTGAGCAGTTCTTC CASSYYLEQFF - TRBV6-2/TRBV6-3 - TRBJ2-1